A selection of T cell receptor beta chains follows, all from one sample in a study of T cells in Graves' hyperthyroidism and ophthalmopathy. TCRdb called the multiplex PCR reads again in MiXCR, with one record for every CDR3 protein. The top ten clones hold 5.8% of a sample with roughly 580,000 distinct CDR3 sequences, approximately 15% of them seen once. Sequencing was done on a sample of blood. Every receptor here comes from a woman aged 30 to 39 with Graves' hyperthyroidism that later progressed to Graves' ophthalmopathy. CDR3s include the opening cysteine and the closing phenylalanine or tryptophan. A D gene is named only where the DNA matches it firmly. Size tells how often a clone was seen (once, few, many) or the class of an expanded clone, and some rows leave it out.

TRBJ2-7	many	TRBV6-1	-	TGTGCCAGCAGTGGGGACGGTGAGCAGTACTTC	CASSGDGEQYF
TRBJ2-1	-	TRBV27	-	TGTGCCAGCAGTTTAGCGAGTTCTCAGCAGTTCTTC	CASSLASSQQFF
TRBJ2-2	-	TRBV18	-	TGTGCCAGCTCACCAGGTCTGACTAGTGCCGGGGAGCTGTTTTTT	CASSPGLTSAGELFF
TRBJ1-1	many	TRBV6-2/TRBV6-3	-	TGTGCCAGCAGTAATAGGACAGCAATGAACACTGAAGCTTTCTTT	CASSNRTAMNTEAFF
TRBJ1-5	many	TRBV12-3/TRBV12-4	-	TGTGCCAGCAGTCCCACCCAGGAGCAACCCCAGCATTTT	CASSPTQEQPQHF
TRBJ1-4	-	TRBV6-1	TRBD1	TGTGCCAGCAGTGAATGGGACAGGGGAAAACTGTTTTTT	CASSEWDRGKLFF
TRBJ1-1	many	TRBV18	TRBD1	TGTGCCAGCTCACCACTAGCGTCAGGGGGCCCTCAGACCACTGAAGCTTTCTTT	CASSPLASGGPQTTEAFF
TRBJ2-1	-	TRBV24-1	TRBD2	TGTGCCACCAGTGGATTACCGGGACTAGCGGGACAGTACTCCTACAATGAGCAGTTCTTC	CATSGLPGLAGQYSYNEQFF
TRBJ1-6	many	TRBV11-3	-	TGTGCCAGCAGCTTTGGGACAAGTGATAATTCACCCCTCCACTTT	CASSFGTSDNSPLHF
TRBJ1-1	many	TRBV12-3/TRBV12-4	-	TGTGCCAGCACGTCCCTAGACACTGAAGCTTTCTTT	CASTSLDTEAFF
TRBJ2-7	many	TRBV28	TRBD2	TGTGCCGGACTAGTCTACGAGCAGTACTTC	CAGLVYEQYF
TRBJ2-7	many	TRBV18	TRBD2	TGTGCCAGCTCACCAAAGGGGAGGGGCTACGAGCAGTACTTC	CASSPKGRGYEQYF
TRBJ1-1	many	TRBV6-2/TRBV6-3	-	TGTGCCAGCAGTTACTCCGTGATGAGCACTGAAGCTTTCTTT	CASSYSVMSTEAFF
TRBJ2-1	-	TRBV25-1	TRBD2	TGTGCCAGCAGTGAAAAAGGGGGGAATAGACTAGCGGGAGTTTATGAGCAGTTCTTC	CASSEKGGNRLAGVYEQFF
TRBJ1-1	many	TRBV5-1	TRBD1	TGCGCCAGCAGCTTTATAGGGGGCCGGGGTACTGAAGCTTTCTTT	CASSFIGGRGTEAFF
TRBJ2-7	many	TRBV6-1	-	TGTGCCAGCAGTTCCGTTGGCGAGGGGTTCTACGAGCAGTACTTC	CASSSVGEGFYEQYF
TRBJ2-3	many	TRBV10-3	-	TGTGCCATCAGTGAGGGGTTGAACACAGATACGCAGTATTTT	CAISEGLNTDTQYF
TRBJ2-7	few	TRBV6-1	TRBD2	TGTGCCACTGAGCGGGGAGGCTACGAGCAGTACTTC	CATERGGYEQYF
TRBJ1-5	many	TRBV19	-	TGTGCCAGTAGTATGCAGGGTACCAATCAGCCCCAGCATTTT	CASSMQGTNQPQHF
TRBJ1-2	-	TRBV6-1	TRBD1	TGTGCCAGCAGCCGGGACAGGGTTTATGGCTACACCTTC	CASSRDRVYGYTF
TRBJ1-5	many	TRBV27	TRBD1	TGTGCCAGCCCCGGACAGGGACAGCATTTT	CASPGQGQHF
TRBJ2-1	few	TRBV9	-	TGTGCCAGCAGCCCTCGACAGGCAACCTCCAATGAGCAGTTCTTC	CASSPRQATSNEQFF
TRBJ1-3	many	TRBV7-9	-	TGTGCCAGCAGCTTAGTGGGAGGTGGCACCATATATTTT	CASSLVGGGTIYF
TRBJ1-4	many	TRBV28	-	TGTGCCAGCAGTTTACAAGGGAATGAAAAACTGTTTTTT	CASSLQGNEKLFF
TRBJ2-7	few	TRBV7-3	-	TGTGCCAGCAGACCCCCCCCCTTAGTGAGGCCCGGGACGTGTGACGAGCAGTACTTC	CASRPPPLVRPGTCDEQYF
TRBJ2-1	few	TRBV4-1	-	TGCGCCAGCAGCCTGTCCCGGGACACCCGGGGGTACAATGAGCAGTTCTTC	CASSLSRDTRGYNEQFF
TRBJ2-7	-	TRBV28	TRBD2	TGTGCCAGCAGTTTCGAGACTAGCGGGAGGGGCGCCTACGAGCAGTACTTC	CASSFETSGRGAYEQYF
TRBJ2-7	-	TRBV28	TRBD1	TGTGCCAGCACCCGGTCGGCAGGGGGCGGAGAGCAGTACTTC	CASTRSAGGGEQYF
TRBJ2-5	many	TRBV19	TRBD2	TGTGCCAGTAGTCCTAAACTGGGACTAGCGGGAGAGGGGATCCAAGAGACCCAGTACTTC	CASSPKLGLAGEGIQETQYF
TRBJ2-1	-	TRBV20-1	TRBD2	TGCAGTGCTAGAGATCGGGCGGGAGGGCCCGGTGAGCAGTTCTTC	CSARDRAGGPGEQFF
TRBJ2-1	few	TRBV7-2	-	TGTGCCAGCAGCTTCAGGGGACGGCAGGGGAGGAATGAGCAGTTCTTC	CASSFRGRQGRNEQFF
TRBJ1-4	-	TRBV2	-	TGTGCCAGCAGGGTTACCAGGACAGAAGAAAAACTGTTTTTT	CASRVTRTEEKLFF
TRBJ1-1	many	TRBV5-8	TRBD1	TGTGCCAGCAGCCACAGGGGGCAGGAGACTGAAGCTTTCTTT	CASSHRGQETEAFF
TRBJ1-1	-	TRBV19	TRBD1	TGTGCCAGTAGCCGACAGGGGGGCACTGAAGCTTCCTTT	CASSRQGGTEASF
TRBJ2-1	many	TRBV11-2	-	TGTGCCAGCAGCTCACTTGGTGGAGGGAACAATGAGCAGTTCTTC	CASSSLGGGNNEQFF
TRBJ2-7	many	TRBV13	TRBD2	TGTGCCAGCAGCTTTGCGGGCCCCTGGGTTAGCGGGGTCAAGCGCGAGCAGTACTTC	CASSFAGPWVSGVKREQYF
TRBJ1-2	many	TRBV20-1	-	TGCAGTGCTAGGGTTCAAGTAAACTATGGCTACACCTTC	CSARVQVNYGYTF
TRBJ2-1	many	TRBV30	TRBD2	TGTGCCTGCGGGGCGGGAGCCAGGTCCTACAATGAGCAGTTCTTC	CACGAGARSYNEQFF
TRBJ2-7	many	TRBV24-1	-	TGTGCCACCAGTGACCCGGCGCGGGAGCAGTACTTC	CATSDPAREQYF
TRBJ2-7	many	TRBV28	-	TGTGCCAGCAGTCAGTCAGTACCTTCCTACGAGCAGTACTTC	CASSQSVPSYEQYF
TRBJ2-1	many	TRBV28	-	TGTGCCAGCCAGGTTCGCCATGAGCAGTTCTTC	CASQVRHEQFF
TRBJ1-5	many	TRBV27	-	TGTGCCAGCAGTTTTGCTGGGCCTAATCAGCCCCAGCATTTT	CASSFAGPNQPQHF
TRBJ2-3	many	TRBV12-3/TRBV12-4	-	TGTGCCAGCAGTTTCGTCAATAGCGGACCAGATACGCAGTATTTT	CASSFVNSGPDTQYF
TRBJ2-5	many	TRBV5-1	TRBD2	TGCGCCAGCAGCTTTGGACTAGCGGGAACGTACCAAGAGACCCAGTACTTC	CASSFGLAGTYQETQYF
TRBJ2-2	few	TRBV20-1	TRBD2	TGCAGTGCTGCGGGACTAGCGAACACCGGGGAGCTGTTTTTT	CSAAGLANTGELFF
TRBJ2-2	few	TRBV10-3	TRBD1	TGTGCCATCGGGACAGGGGAAAACACCGGGGAGCTGTTTTTT	CAIGTGENTGELFF
TRBJ2-1	many	TRBV20-1	-	TGCAGTGCTAGGATGGATGAGCAGTTCTTC	CSARMDEQFF
TRBJ2-3	many	TRBV6-5	TRBD2	TGTGCCAGCAGTTACTCGACTAGCGGGAGGACTAGCACAGATACGCAGTATTTT	CASSYSTSGRTSTDTQYF
TRBJ1-1	many	TRBV5-1	-	TGCGCCAGCAGCATGACCCTCGAGGGAACGGCTTTCTTT	CASSMTLEGTAFF
TRBJ2-7	many	TRBV7-8	TRBD2	TGTGCCAGCAGCTTAGTACCGCCGGGGACTAGCGGGAGACGCCTGGGCGACGAGCAGTACTTC	CASSLVPPGTSGRRLGDEQYF
TRBJ2-1	few	TRBV19	TRBD2	TGTGCCAGTAGTATAGGAACTAGCGGGACTTACAATGAGCAGTTCTTC	CASSIGTSGTYNEQFF
TRBJ2-2	few	TRBV12-3/TRBV12-4	-	TGTGCCAGCAGTTTCTGGGGCGACTTCACCGGGGAGCTGTTTTTT	CASSFWGDFTGELFF
TRBJ1-3	once	TRBV20-1	-	TGCAGTGCCCTAAGTTACGTGACAGGCGACTCTGGAAACACCATATATTTT	CSALSYVTGDSGNTIYF
TRBJ2-3	many	TRBV5-1	-	TGCGCCAGCAGCTGGGACACCCATACGCAGTATTTT	CASSWDTHTQYF
TRBJ1-1	many	TRBV12-3/TRBV12-4	-	TGTGCCAGCAGTTTGGAAGATCAGGGCGCTTTCTTT	CASSLEDQGAFF
TRBJ2-1	-	TRBV7-2	-	TGTGCCAGCAGCTTAGCTTACTCGATCTCCTACAATGAGCAGTTCTTC	CASSLAYSISYNEQFF